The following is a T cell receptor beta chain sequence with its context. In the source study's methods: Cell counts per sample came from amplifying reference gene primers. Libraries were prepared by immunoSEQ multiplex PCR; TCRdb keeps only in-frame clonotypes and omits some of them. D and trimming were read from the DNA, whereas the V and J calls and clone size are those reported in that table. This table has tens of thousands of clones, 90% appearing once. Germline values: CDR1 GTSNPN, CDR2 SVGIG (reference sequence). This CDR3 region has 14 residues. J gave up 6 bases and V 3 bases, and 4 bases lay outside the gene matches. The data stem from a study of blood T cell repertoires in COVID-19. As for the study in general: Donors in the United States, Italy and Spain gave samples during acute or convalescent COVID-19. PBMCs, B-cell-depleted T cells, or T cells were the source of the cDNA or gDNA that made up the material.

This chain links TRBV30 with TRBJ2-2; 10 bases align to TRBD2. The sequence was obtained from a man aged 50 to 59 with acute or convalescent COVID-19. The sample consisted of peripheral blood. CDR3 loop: CAWRPLAGAGELFF. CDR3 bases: TGTGCCTGGAGGCCTCTAGCGGGAGCCGGGGAGCTGTTTTTT.